The TCR beta chain described here comes from a study of cytomegalovirus exposure and HLA in healthy donors. As to this clone: No antigen is known for it.

Broader study findings: Donors were assumed by presence/absence analyses to have roughly uniform sequencing depth. Common viral pathogens were later found to be apparently linked to several of the most significant clusters. For TCR beta chains, V- and J-gene trimming was later linked to a missense DCLRE1C variant.

PCR involved 60 Vbeta and 13 Jbeta primers. Libraries were prepared by immunoSEQ multiplex PCR; TCRdb keeps only in-frame clonotypes and omits some of them. The sample lists 160,000 or so clones, approximately 84% seen once, with roughly 2.4% in the top ten. The clonotype comes from a woman between 18 and 29 years old in good health and CMV-seronegative. The material sequenced was PBMCs.

CDR3 amino acids: CASSINGGQGEQFF. As DNA, the CDR3 is TGTGCCAGCAGCATAAATGGGGGCCAGGGGGAGCAGTTCTTC. The V and J genes are TRBV7-2 and TRBJ2-1; D is possibly TRBD1 (6 bases). The CDR3 is 14 residues long. Trimming removed 5 bases from V and 10 bases from J, with 18 bases in between. In germline, CDR1 is SGHTA, CDR2 FQGNSA.